This TCR beta chain was sequenced during a study of T cells in women clearing cervical HPV infection. Whole-study results and caveats: CIN3+ cases had significantly higher TCR richness than controls; evenness did not differ. Combining TCR richness with V gene abundances gave 0.65 to 0.85 AUC. Cases carried less TRBV6-7 than controls: approximately 0.1% versus 0.16%.

Profiled with immunoSEQ multiplex PCR; TCRdb holds only in-frame clones, not every one. The table lists approximately 16,000 clones, with around 6.7% in the top ten. With respect to this clone: Its antigen is unknown. Read sequence stops 3 residues before the CDR3 end, and the germline J gene provides the missing end.

With 0 bases removed from V and 11 bases from J, the gap between germline ends came to 8 bases. Germline assignment: CDR1 ENHRY and CDR2 SYGVKD. This CDR3 region has 13 residues. The clonotype comes from a woman between 18 and 75 years old with a cervical HPV16 infection that either progressed to CIN3+ or cleared (not recorded which). The V call is TRBV10-3, the J call TRBJ1-6; D perhaps matches TRBD1 (5 bases). Sequenced: blood buffy coat. CDR3 sequence reads: CAISESGQTPLHF. Incomplete CDR3 DNA: TGTGCCATCAGTGAGTCGGGGCAGACACCC.